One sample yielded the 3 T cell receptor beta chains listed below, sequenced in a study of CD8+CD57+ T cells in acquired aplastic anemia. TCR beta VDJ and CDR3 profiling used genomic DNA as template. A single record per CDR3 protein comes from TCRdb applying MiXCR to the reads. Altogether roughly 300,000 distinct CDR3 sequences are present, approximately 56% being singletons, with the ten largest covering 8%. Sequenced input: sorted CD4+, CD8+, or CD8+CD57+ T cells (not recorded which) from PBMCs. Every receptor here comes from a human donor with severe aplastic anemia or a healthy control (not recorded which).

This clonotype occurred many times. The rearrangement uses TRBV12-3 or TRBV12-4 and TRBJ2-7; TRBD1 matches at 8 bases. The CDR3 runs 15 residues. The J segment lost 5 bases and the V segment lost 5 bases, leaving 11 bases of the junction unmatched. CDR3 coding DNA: TGTGCCAGCAGTCAATTCGCAGGGGGCGACCACGAGCAGTACTTC. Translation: CASSQFAGGDHEQYF.

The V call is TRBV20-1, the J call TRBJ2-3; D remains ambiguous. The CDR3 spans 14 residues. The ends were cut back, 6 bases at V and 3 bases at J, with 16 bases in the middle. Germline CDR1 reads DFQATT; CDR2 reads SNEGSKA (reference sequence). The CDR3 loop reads CSAARSGRTDTQYF. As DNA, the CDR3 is TGCAGTGCCGCTAGGTCGGGTCGGACAGATACGCAGTATTTT.

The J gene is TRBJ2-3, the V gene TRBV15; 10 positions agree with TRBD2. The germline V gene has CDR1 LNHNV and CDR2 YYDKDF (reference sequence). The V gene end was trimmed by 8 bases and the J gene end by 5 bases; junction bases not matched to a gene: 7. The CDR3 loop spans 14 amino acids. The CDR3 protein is CATRLAGVIDTQYF. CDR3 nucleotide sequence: TGTGCCACCCGCCTAGCGGGGGTTATAGATACGCAGTATTTT. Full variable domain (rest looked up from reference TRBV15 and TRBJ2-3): DAMVIQNPRYQVTQFGKPVTLSCSQTLNHNVMYWYQQKSSQAPKLLFHYYDKDFNNEADTPDNFQSRRPNTSFCFLDIRSPGLGDTAMYLCATRLAGVIDTQYFGPGTRLTVL.